This TCR beta chain was identified in a study of shared clonotypes between healthy human individuals. The healthy adult donors were HIV-negative and reported no recent acute infections or vaccinations. The CDR3 extends over 15 amino acids. CDR1 LGHNA and CDR2 YSLEER come from the germline V gene. V lost 1 base to trimming and J lost 6 bases, with 15 bases between them. This clone was counted a single time. The repertoire was sequenced with immunoSEQ multiplex PCR; TCRdb's copy has only in-frame clones and lacks some. The sample lists roughly 320,000 clones; roughly 84% were seen once. Sample: memory CD8+ T cells sorted from blood. The subset here: CD45RO+ cells pooled with CCR7-negative TemRA cells. The clonotype was recovered from a young man in good health. The J gene is TRBJ1-1, the V gene TRBV4-3; weak D call: TRBD1 (6 bases). The CDR3 loop reads CASSQVFGGAAEAFF. CDR3 sequence (DNA): TGCGCCAGCAGCCAAGTGTTTGGGGGGGCGGCTGAAGCTTTCTTT.